The source of this T cell receptor (beta chain) is a study of T cell changes during pregnancy in multiple sclerosis. The data were produced by immunoSEQ multiplex PCR, yet TCRdb's version contains in-frame clones alone and is incomplete. This sample has 80,000 to 100,000 clones, with 80% to 95% found just once. Trimming pared 10 bases from V and 7 bases from J, leaving 16 bases between. The CDR3 runs to 12 residues. The germline V gene has CDR1 MNHEY and CDR2 SMNVEV (reference sequence). The chain employs TRBV27 and TRBJ1-1; D uncertain. Here the sequenced sample was peripheral blood, taken after pregnancy. The receptor's source is a female donor with multiple sclerosis, enrolled in a pregnancy study. CDR3 region: CATIDAVNEAFF. DNA of the CDR3: TGTGCCACCATCGATGCGGTGAATGAAGCTTTCTTT.